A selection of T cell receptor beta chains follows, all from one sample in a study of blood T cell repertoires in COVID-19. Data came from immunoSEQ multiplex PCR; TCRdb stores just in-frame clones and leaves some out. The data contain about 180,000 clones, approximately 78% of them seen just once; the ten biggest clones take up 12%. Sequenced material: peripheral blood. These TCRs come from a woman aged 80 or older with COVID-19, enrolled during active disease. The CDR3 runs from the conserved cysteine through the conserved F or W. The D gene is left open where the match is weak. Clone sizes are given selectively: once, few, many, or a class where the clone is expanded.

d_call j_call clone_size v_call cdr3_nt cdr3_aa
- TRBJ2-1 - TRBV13 TGTGCCAGCAGCCAGGGGACTACCTACAATGAGCAGTTCTTC CASSQGTTYNEQFF
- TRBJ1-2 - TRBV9 TGTGCCAGCAGCCCCTCGGGAACCTATGGCTACACCTTC CASSPSGTYGYTF
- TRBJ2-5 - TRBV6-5 TGTGCCAGCAGTTACAACACAGGGAGACAAGAGACCCAGTACTTC CASSYNTGRQETQYF
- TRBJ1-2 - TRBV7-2 TGTGCCAGCAGCTTCACAGGGAGCTATGGCTACACCTTC CASSFTGSYGYTF
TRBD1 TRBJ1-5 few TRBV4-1 TGCGCCAGCAGCCCCTTGGGACAGACCGTCAAAAGCAATCAGCCCCAGCATTTT CASSPLGQTVKSNQPQHF
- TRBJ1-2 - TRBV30 TGTGCCATTAAACCTCAGGAATATGGCTACACCTTC CAIKPQEYGYTF
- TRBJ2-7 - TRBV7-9 TGTGCCAGCACGGCAGGTAGCTCCTACGAGCAGTACTTC CASTAGSSYEQYF
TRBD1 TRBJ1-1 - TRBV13 TGTGCCAGCAGCTCCCGGACAGGATGGAACACTGAAGCTTTCTTT CASSSRTGWNTEAFF
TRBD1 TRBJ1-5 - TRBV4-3 TGCGCCAGCAGCCAAGATGGGACAGTGGGCCAGCCCCAGCATTTT CASSQDGTVGQPQHF
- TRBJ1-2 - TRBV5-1 TGCGCCAGCAGCTCTCAATCCAGGGGTCCTTATGGCTACACCTTC CASSSQSRGPYGYTF
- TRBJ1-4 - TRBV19 TGTGCCAGTAGTACCCTCCCGGGAGCTTCTAATGAAAAACTGTTTTTT CASSTLPGASNEKLFF
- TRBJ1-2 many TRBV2 TGTGCCAGCAGTGAATCCAGGGTTAGGGGCTATGGCTACACCTTC CASSESRVRGYGYTF
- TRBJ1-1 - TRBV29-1 TGCAGCGTTGATACAGGAATAAACACTGAAGCTTTCTTT CSVDTGINTEAFF
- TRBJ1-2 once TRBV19 TGTGCCAGTAGTAGTACCGGGACAAGATCTAACTATGGCTACACCTTC CASSSTGTRSNYGYTF
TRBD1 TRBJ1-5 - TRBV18 TGTGCCAGCTCACTCTTCGGACAGGGGTCGAGTCAGCCCCAGCATTTT CASSLFGQGSSQPQHF
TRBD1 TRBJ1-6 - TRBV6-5 TGTGCCAGCATAGGGGACAGAGTCCACTTT CASIGDRVHF
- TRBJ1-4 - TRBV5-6 TGTGCCAGCAGCTTTCGGCCCACAGGGTACGGGGGGAATGAAAAACTGTTTTTT CASSFRPTGYGGNEKLFF
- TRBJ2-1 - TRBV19 TGTGCCAGTAGTATAGTTCCGGGGGTATACAATGAGCAGTTCTTC CASSIVPGVYNEQFF
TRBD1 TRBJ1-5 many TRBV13 TGTGCCAGCAGCATCAGGGGGCGCAGAGTAAAGCCCCAGCATTTT CASSIRGRRVKPQHF